This T cell receptor beta chain was observed in a study of blood T cells in healthy people across ages. Overall study findings and caveats: Fewer expanded clones and more diversity marked long-lived versus aged donors. Donor CMV status was unknown, possibly confounding expanded clonotype changes.

CDR1 is DFQATT, CDR2 SNEGSKA, per germline (reference sequence). CDR3 length equals 13 residues. The germline V and J ends were trimmed by 6 bases and 4 bases, with 15 bases remaining between them. Comment on this clonotype: Its specificity is not known.

Next came a second PCR, run for about 7 to 12 cycles, which used a sample-barcoded 5' primer along with a J-beta primer mix. A template-switch adaptor containing 12 random nucleotides labeled each cDNA molecule. TCRdb ran MiXCR on the 5' RACE reads and lists one entry per CDR3 protein. The data hold around 2 million distinct CDR3 sequences, with approximately 39% observed a single time. The sequenced material came from blood. The V call is TRBV20-1, the J call TRBJ1-2, with a weak D call TRBD1 (6 bases). The TCR was taken from a human donor in good health. The CDR3 DNA is TGCAGTGCAAGGCCGGGACACATCTATGGCTACACCTTC. Residues: CSARPGHIYGYTF.